This T cell receptor (beta chain) was profiled in a study of blood T cell repertoires in COVID-19. The assay was immunoSEQ multiplex PCR, and TCRdb's table has in-frame clones only and misses some. The sample gives around 340,000 clones, 70% to 90% of which show up once; approximately 4% is in the top ten. This CDR3 region has 15 residues. The V segment lost 2 bases and the J segment 0 bases; nucleotides outside the gene matches: 1. CDR1 and CDR2 from the germline V gene are SGHRS and YFSETQ. This sequence was found in a woman aged 40 to 50 with acute COVID-19. Sample: PBMCs or T cells enriched from blood (not recorded which). The chain combines TRBV5-1 with TRBJ2-1; 8 nucleotides line up with TRBD2. As DNA, the CDR3 is TGCGCCAGCAGCTTCGGGACTAGCTCCTACAATGAGCAGTTCTTC. Translated, it gives CASSFGTSSYNEQFF.